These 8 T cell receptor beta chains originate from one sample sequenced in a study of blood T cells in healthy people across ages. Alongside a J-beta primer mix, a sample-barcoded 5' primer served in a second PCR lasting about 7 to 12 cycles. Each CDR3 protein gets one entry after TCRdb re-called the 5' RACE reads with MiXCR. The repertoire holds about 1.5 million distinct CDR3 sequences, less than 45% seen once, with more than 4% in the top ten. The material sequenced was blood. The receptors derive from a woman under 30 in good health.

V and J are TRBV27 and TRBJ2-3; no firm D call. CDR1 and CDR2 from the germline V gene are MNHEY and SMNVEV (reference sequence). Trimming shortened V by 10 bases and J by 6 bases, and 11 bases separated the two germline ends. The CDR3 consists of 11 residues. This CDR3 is CATTYVDTQYF. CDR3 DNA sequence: TGTGCCACCACGTACGTGGATACGCAGTATTTT.

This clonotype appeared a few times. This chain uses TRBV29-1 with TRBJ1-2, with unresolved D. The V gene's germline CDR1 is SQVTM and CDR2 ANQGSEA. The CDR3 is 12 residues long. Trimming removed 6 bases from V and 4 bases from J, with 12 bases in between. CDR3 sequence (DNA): TGCAGCGTAGGCCACAGACTCTATGGCTACACCTTC. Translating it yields CSVGHRLYGYTF.

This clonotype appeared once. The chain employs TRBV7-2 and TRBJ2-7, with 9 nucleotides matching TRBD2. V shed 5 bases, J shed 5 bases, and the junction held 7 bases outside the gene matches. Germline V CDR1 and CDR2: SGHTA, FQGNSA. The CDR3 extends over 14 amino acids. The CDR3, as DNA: TGTGCCAGCAGCGTAGGTCCTAGCGGGAACGAGCAGTACTTC. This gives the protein CASSVGPSGNEQYF.

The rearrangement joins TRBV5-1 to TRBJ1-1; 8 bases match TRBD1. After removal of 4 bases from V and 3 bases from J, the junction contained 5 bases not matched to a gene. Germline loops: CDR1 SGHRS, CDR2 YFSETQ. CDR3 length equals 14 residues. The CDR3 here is CASSVGQGDTEAFF. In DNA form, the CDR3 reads TGCGCCAGCAGCGTTGGACAGGGAGACACTGAAGCTTTCTTT. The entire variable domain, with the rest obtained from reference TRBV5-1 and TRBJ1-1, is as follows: KAGVTQTPRYLIKTRGQQVTLSCSPISGHRSVSWYQQTPGQGLQFLFEYFSETQRNKGNFPGRFSGRQFSNSRSEMNVSTLELGDSALYLCASSVGQGDTEAFFGQGTRLTVV.

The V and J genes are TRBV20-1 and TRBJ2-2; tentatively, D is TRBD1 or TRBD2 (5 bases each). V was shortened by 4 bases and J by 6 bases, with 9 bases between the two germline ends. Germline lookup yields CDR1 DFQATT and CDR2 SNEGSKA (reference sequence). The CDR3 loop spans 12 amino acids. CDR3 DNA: TGCAGTGCTACAATGGGGGCCGGGGAGCTGTTTTTT. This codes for CSATMGAGELFF.

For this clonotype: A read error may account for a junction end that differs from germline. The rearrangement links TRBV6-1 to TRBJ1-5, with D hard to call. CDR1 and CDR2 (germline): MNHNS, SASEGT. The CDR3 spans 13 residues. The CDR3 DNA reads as TGTGCCAACAGTGTGTTGGTGGGTCAGCCCCAGCATTTT. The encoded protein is CANSVLVGQPQHF.

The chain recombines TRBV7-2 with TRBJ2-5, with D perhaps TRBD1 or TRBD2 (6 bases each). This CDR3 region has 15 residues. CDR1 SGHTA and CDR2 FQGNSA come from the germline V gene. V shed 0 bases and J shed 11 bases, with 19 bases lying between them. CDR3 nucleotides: TGTGCCAGCAGCTTAGCGGGGGGCCGTTCGCATGAGCAGTACTTC. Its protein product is CASSLAGGRSHEQYF.

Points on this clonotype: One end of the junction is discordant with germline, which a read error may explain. The CDR3 bases are TGTGCCAGCACCACCTTGCGGACCAGCACAGGTACGCAGTATTTT. This sequence encodes CASTTLRTSTGTQYF. The chain links TRBV11-2 to TRBJ2-3, with a tentative D call TRBD1 (5 bases). CDR1 SGHAT and CDR2 FQNNGV come from the germline V gene. This CDR3 contains 15 residues.